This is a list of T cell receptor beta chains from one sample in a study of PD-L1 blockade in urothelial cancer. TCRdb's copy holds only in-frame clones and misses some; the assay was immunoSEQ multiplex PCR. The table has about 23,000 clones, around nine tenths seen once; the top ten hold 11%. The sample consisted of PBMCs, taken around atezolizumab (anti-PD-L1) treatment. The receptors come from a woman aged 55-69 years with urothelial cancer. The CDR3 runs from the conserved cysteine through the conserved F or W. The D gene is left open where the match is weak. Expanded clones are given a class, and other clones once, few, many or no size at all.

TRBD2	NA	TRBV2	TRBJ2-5	CASSPGLAGETQYF	TGTGCCAGCAGCCCGGGACTAGCGGGAGAGACCCAGTACTTC
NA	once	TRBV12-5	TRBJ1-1	CASGPPVSGSPEAFF	TGTGCTAGTGGTCCCCCGGTTTCCGGTAGCCCTGAAGCTTTCTTT
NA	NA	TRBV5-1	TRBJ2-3	CASSLAGVADTQYF	TGCGCCAGCAGCTTGGCCGGGGTAGCAGATACGCAGTATTTT
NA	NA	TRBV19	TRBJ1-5	CASSPGQRTNQPQHF	TGTGCCAGTAGTCCGGGACAAAGGACCAATCAGCCCCAGCATTTT
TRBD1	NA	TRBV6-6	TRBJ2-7	CASSYRTGPPEQYF	TGTGCCAGCAGTTACAGGACAGGGCCCCCCGAGCAGTACTTC
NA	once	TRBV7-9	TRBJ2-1	CASSLGVDYNEQFF	TGTGCCAGCAGCCTCGGGGTGGATTACAATGAGCAGTTCTTC
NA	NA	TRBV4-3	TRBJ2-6	CASSQQRGAGANVLTF	TGCGCCAGCAGCCAGCAAAGGGGTGCTGGGGCCAACGTCCTGACTTTC
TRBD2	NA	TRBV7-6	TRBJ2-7	CASSLGSGTSGGYYEQYF	TGTGCCAGCAGCTTAGGATCCGGGACTAGCGGGGGGTACTACGAGCAGTACTTC
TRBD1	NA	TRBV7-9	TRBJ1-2	CASSLGQGLYGYTF	TGTGCCAGCAGCTTAGGACAGGGTTTATATGGCTACACCTTC
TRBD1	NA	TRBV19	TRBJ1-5	CASSVQGALRFGQPQHF	TGTGCCAGTAGTGTACAGGGGGCTTTGAGGTTCGGTCAGCCCCAGCATTTT
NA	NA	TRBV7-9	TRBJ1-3	CASSSEGLGSGNTIYF	TGTGCCAGCAGCTCAGAGGGTCTGGGCTCTGGAAACACCATATATTTT
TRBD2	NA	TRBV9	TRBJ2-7	CASSVTSGMDEQYF	TGTGCCAGCAGCGTAACTAGCGGGATGGACGAGCAGTACTTC
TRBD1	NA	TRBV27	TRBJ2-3	CASNTRDRVHRTDTQYF	TGTGCCAGCAACACTAGAGACAGGGTTCACCGCACAGATACGCAGTATTTT
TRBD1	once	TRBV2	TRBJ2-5	CASREDRARIETQYF	TGTGCCAGCAGGGAAGACAGGGCCCGCATCGAGACCCAGTACTTC
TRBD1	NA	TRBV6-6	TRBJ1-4	CASIPTGGYEKLFF	TGTGCCAGCATCCCGACAGGGGGATACGAAAAACTGTTTTTT
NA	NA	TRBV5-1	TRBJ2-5	CASSFSHRRYQETQYF	TGCGCCAGCAGCTTTTCACATCGGAGGTACCAAGAGACCCAGTACTTC
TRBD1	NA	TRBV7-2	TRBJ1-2	CASSLIRQGPYGYTF	TGTGCCAGCAGCTTAATTAGACAGGGTCCCTATGGCTACACCTTC
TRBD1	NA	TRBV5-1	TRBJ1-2	CASSLGPGQGGPNYGYTF	TGCGCCAGCAGCTTGGGACCGGGACAGGGAGGCCCTAACTATGGCTACACCTTC
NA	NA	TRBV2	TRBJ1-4	CASSENGLGSEKLFF	TGTGCCAGCAGTGAAAATGGGCTGGGGAGTGAAAAACTGTTTTTT
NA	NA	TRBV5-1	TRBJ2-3	CASSSGSTDTQYF	TGCGCCAGCAGCTCGGGGAGCACAGATACGCAGTATTTT
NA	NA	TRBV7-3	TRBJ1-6	CASSPIAGGSPLHF	TGTGCCAGCAGCCCTATTGCTGGAGGTTCACCCCTCCACTTT
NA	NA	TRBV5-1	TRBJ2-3	CASSLLQGRTDTQYF	TGCGCCAGCAGCTTGCTCCAGGGGCGTACAGATACGCAGTATTTT
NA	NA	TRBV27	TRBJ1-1	CASSWDARGGPEAFF	TGTGCCAGCAGCTGGGACGCCCGAGGGGGTCCTGAAGCTTTCTTT
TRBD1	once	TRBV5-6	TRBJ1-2	CASSRDRENYGYTF	TGTGCCAGCAGCCGGGACAGGGAGAACTATGGCTACACCTTC
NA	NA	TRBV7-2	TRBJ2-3	CASRQNEETQYF	TGTGCCAGCAGGCAGAACGAGGAGACGCAGTATTTT
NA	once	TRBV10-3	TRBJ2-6	CAISELGRTSGANVLTF	TGTGCCATCAGTGAGCTCGGACGGACTTCTGGGGCCAACGTCCTGACTTTC
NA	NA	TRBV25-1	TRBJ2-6	CASSNRFSGANVLTF	TGTGCCAGCAGTAACAGATTCTCTGGGGCCAACGTCCTGACTTTC
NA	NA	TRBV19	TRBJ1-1	CASSMSGYNTEAFF	TGTGCCAGTAGTATGAGCGGGTATAACACTGAAGCTTTCTTT
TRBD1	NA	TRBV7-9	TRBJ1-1	CASSPLGTGDTEAFF	TGTGCCAGCAGCCCGCTCGGGACAGGCGACACTGAAGCTTTCTTT
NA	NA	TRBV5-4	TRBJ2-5	CASSSGVYQETQYF	TGTGCCAGCAGCTCGGGAGTGTACCAAGAGACCCAGTACTTC
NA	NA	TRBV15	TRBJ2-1	CATLSLGRHNEQFF	TGTGCCACCCTCTCGCTGGGGCGGCACAATGAGCAGTTCTTC
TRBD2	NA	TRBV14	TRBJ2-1	CASSQDLVAGGRRGEQFF	TGTGCCAGCAGCCAAGATTTGGTAGCGGGAGGGCGGAGAGGTGAGCAGTTCTTC
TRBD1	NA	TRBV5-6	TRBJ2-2	CASSTPGQGNTGELFF	TGTGCCAGCAGCACACCGGGACAGGGGAACACCGGGGAGCTGTTTTTT
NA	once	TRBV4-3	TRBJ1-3	CASSQIVAGASSGNTIYF	TGCGCCAGCAGCCAAATCGTCGCAGGGGCCAGCTCTGGAAACACCATATATTTT
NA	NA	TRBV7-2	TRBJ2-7	CASSPTSYEQYF	TGTGCCAGCAGCCCGACTAGCTACGAGCAGTACTTC
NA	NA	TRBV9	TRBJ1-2	CSSREYGYTF	TGTTCCTCGCGGGAATATGGCTACACCTTC
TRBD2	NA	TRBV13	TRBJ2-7	CASSGFLAGGYEQYF	TGTGCCAGCAGCGGCTTCCTAGCGGGGGGTTACGAGCAGTACTTC
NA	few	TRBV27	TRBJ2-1	CASSLSRSTYNEQFF	TGTGCCAGCAGTTTATCGAGGTCCACCTACAATGAGCAGTTCTTC
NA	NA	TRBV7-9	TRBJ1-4	CASSSPGEKLFF	TGTGCCAGCAGCTCGCCCGGGGAAAAACTGTTTTTT
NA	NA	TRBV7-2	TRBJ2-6	CASSLGRTSSGANVLTF	TGTGCCAGCAGCTTAGGGCGGACAAGCTCTGGGGCCAACGTCCTGACTTTC
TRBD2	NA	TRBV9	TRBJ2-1	CASSGEVLAEYNEQFF	TGTGCCAGCAGCGGAGAAGTACTAGCGGAATACAATGAGCAGTTCTTC
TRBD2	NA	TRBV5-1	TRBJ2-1	CASSLGLAGGPVQFF	TGCGCCAGCAGCTTGGGACTAGCGGGGGGGCCGGTACAGTTCTTC
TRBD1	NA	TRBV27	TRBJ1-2	CASSRRTGLNNYGYTF	TGTGCCAGCAGCCGTAGGACAGGACTTAATAACTATGGCTACACCTTC
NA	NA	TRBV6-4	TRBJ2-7	CASRKKREQYF	TGTGCCAGCAGGAAGAAGAGGGAGCAGTACTTC
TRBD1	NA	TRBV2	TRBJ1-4	CASRDDRGREKLFF	TGTGCCAGCAGAGATGACAGGGGAAGGGAAAAACTGTTTTTT
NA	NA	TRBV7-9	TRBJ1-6	CASSLGPPWANSPLHF	TGTGCCAGCAGCTTAGGACCGCCCTGGGCTAATTCACCCCTCCACTTT
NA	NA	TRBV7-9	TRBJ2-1	CASSGLPYNEQFF	TGTGCCAGCAGCGGACTACCCTACAATGAGCAGTTCTTC
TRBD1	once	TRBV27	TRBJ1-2	CASRFRQGGYTF	TGTGCCAGCAGATTTCGACAGGGCGGCTACACCTTC